The clone carrying this T cell receptor (beta chain) was counted ten times or more. The data belong to a study of blood T cell repertoires in COVID-19. Overall study: Specimens from acute and convalescent COVID-19 originated in the United States, Italy and Spain.

The V segment lost 3 bases and the J segment 3 bases; nucleotides outside the gene matches: 2. CDR1 is SNHLY and CDR2 is FYNNEI in the germline V gene. The CDR3 sequence is 14 residues long. Measured with immunoSEQ multiplex PCR; TCRdb has only the in-frame clones, and not every one. Here the sample spans about 170,000 clones, around 83% being singletons. Sample: peripheral blood. This clonotype was sampled from an elderly woman in a cohort sampled during active or convalescent COVID-19. The gene calls are TRBV2 and TRBJ2-5; 9 nucleotides match TRBD1. The CDR3 here is CASSDRTGEETQYF. CDR3 DNA sequence: TGTGCCAGCAGTGATAGGACAGGGGAAGAGACCCAGTACTTC.